The 21 T cell receptor beta chains below were found in one sample sequenced in a study of T cell responses to AZD1222 COVID-19 vaccine. Assay used: immunoSEQ multiplex PCR; TCRdb lists only in-frame clones, some missing. This table has roughly 200,000 clones, approximately 92% appearing once. The source material was peripheral blood, sampled 28 days after the second dose of the MenACWY control vaccine. Receptor source: an adult who received the MenACWY meningococcal vaccine as a control.

The gene calls are TRBV29-1 and TRBJ1-2, with TRBD1 matching 7 bases. The germline CDR1 and CDR2 sequences are SQVTM and ANQGSEA. CDR3 length: 14 residues. With 4 bases clipped from V and 12 bases from J, the junction kept 17 bases outside the gene matches. CDR3 in amino acids: CSVGDSSSVLSDTF. CDR3 DNA sequence: TGCAGCGTTGGGGACAGTAGCTCAGTTCTATCGGACACCTTC.

The chain recombines TRBV15 with TRBJ2-5, with D tentatively TRBD2 (6 bases). The CDR3 sequence is 15 residues long. The germline gives CDR1 LNHNV, CDR2 YYDKDF (reference sequence). Trimming left V 0 bases short and J 5 bases short, with 13 bases between. The CDR3 here is CATSRDRGGGETQYF. DNA for the CDR3: TGTGCCACCAGCAGAGATCGGGGTGGAGGGGAGACCCAGTACTTC.

This clone was recorded once. The chain carries TRBV7-2 and TRBJ2-7; D may correspond to TRBD1 or TRBD2 (7 bases each). Trimming cost V 5 bases and J 4 bases, with 15 bases left between them. The CDR3 has 14 residues. Per germline, CDR1 SGHTA and CDR2 FQGNSA. This CDR3 reads CASSPRGGRYEQYF. The CDR3 nucleotides are TGTGCCAGCAGCCCCAGGGGGGGCCGGTACGAGCAGTACTTC. Supplemented by reference TRBV7-2 and TRBJ2-7, the full variable domain reads GAGVSQSPSNKVTEKGKDVELRCDPISGHTALYWYRQSLGQGLEFLIYFQGNSAPDKSGLPSDRFSAERTGGSVSTLTIQRTQQEDSAVYLCASSPRGGRYEQYFGPGTRLTVT.

J is TRBJ2-2 and V is TRBV5-1, with D possibly being TRBD2 (5 bases). This CDR3 contains 15 residues. Germline V gene lookup returns CDR1 SGHRS and CDR2 YFSETQ. Trimming took 5 bases from V and 2 from J, leaving 13 bases between them. CDR3 in DNA: TGCGCCAGCAGTGAACTAGAGGCTAACACCGGGGAGCTGTTTTTT. Residues: CASSELEANTGELFF.

The chain employs TRBV28 and TRBJ1-2, with D maybe TRBD1 (5 bases). CDR1 and CDR2 (germline): MDHEN, SYDVKM. V lost 3 bases to trimming and J lost 6 bases, with 17 bases between them. This CDR3 spans 15 amino acids. The CDR3 reads CASSFPEGTDHGYTF. The DNA for the CDR3 is TGTGCCAGCAGTTTTCCCGAAGGGACCGACCATGGCTACACCTTC.

This clone was seen a single time. The rearrangement joins TRBV4-3 to TRBJ2-7, with 10 positions matching TRBD1. Germline V gene lookup returns CDR1 LGHNA and CDR2 YSLEER. The CDR3 has 16 amino acids. The trim removed 2 bases at V and 5 bases at J, leaving 9 bases unmatched. This CDR3 reads CASSQRFGTGVHEQYF. CDR3 DNA sequence: TGCGCCAGCAGCCAACGATTCGGGACAGGGGTCCACGAGCAGTACTTC.

The J gene is TRBJ1-1, the V gene TRBV2, with unresolved D. V lost 6 bases and J 0 bases, leaving 11 bases between the germline ends. CDR3 size: 14 residues. CDR1 is SNHLY, CDR2 FYNNEI, per germline. The CDR3 region has the DNA TGTGCCAGCAGGATCAGGTTTATGAACACTGAAGCTTTCTTT. This codes for CASRIRFMNTEAFF.

This chain links TRBV19 with TRBJ1-2, with 7 bases matching TRBD1. Germline CDR1 reads LNHDA; CDR2 reads SQIVND (reference sequence). The trim removed 6 bases at V and 0 bases at J, leaving 10 bases unmatched. This CDR3 contains 16 residues. In nucleotides, the CDR3 is TGTGCCAGTAGAAGCCGAACAGGGGTCGCTAACTATGGCTACACCTTC. Protein: CASRSRTGVANYGYTF. Looking up the rest from reference TRBV19 and TRBJ1-2 gives the full variable domain: DGGITQSPKYLFRKEGQNVTLSCEQNLNHDAMYWYRQDPGQGLRLIYYSQIVNDFQKGDIAEGYSVSREKKESFPLTVTSAQKNPTAFYLCASRSRTGVANYGYTFGSGTRLTVV.

The rearrangement uses TRBV6-5 and TRBJ2-3; D is unclear. The CDR3 totals 15 residues. V lost 6 bases, J lost 0 bases, and 13 bases lay in between. CDR1 is MNHEY and CDR2 is SVGAGI in the germline V gene. The CDR3 spells CASRPRTSSTDTQYF. The CDR3 DNA reads TGTGCCAGCAGGCCTAGGACGTCTAGCACAGATACGCAGTATTTT.

V usage is TRBV30 and J usage is TRBJ1-6; 9 bases are a match to TRBD1. Germline CDR1 and CDR2: GTSNPN and SVGIG (reference sequence). V was clipped by 6 bases and J by 9 bases; unmatched bases: 12. The length of the CDR3 is 15 residues. The CDR3 coding sequence is TGTGCCTGCCCGGGACAGGGCAGCTCCGCTTCACCCCTCCACTTT. The encoded protein is CACPGQGSSASPLHF.

V and J are TRBV5-6 and TRBJ1-4; 9 nucleotides match TRBD1. The CDR3 is 15 amino acids. Germline CDR1 SGHDT, CDR2 YYEEEE. The V segment lost 4 bases and the J segment 7 bases; nucleotides outside the gene matches: 8. CDR3 DNA: TGTGCCAGCAGCCTCTGGACAGGGGCTAGTGAAAAACTGTTTTTT. It encodes CASSLWTGASEKLFF. Looking up the rest from reference TRBV5-6 and TRBJ1-4 gives the full variable domain: DAGVTQSPTHLIKTRGQQVTLRCSPKSGHDTVSWYQQALGQGPQFIFQYYEEEERQRGNFPDRFSGHQFPNYSSELNVNALLLGDSALYLCASSLWTGASEKLFFGSGTQLSVL.

The chain has TRBV7-2 and TRBJ1-1, with 7 bases aligning to TRBD1. V shed 5 bases, J shed 0 bases, and the junction held 3 bases outside the gene matches. The length of the CDR3 is 14 residues. Germline V gene sequence: CDR1 SGHTA, CDR2 FQGNSA. DNA for the CDR3: TGTGCCAGCAGCCAGGGACAGCTGAACACTGAAGCTTTCTTT. It specifies CASSQGQLNTEAFF.

V gene TRBV6-5 combines with J gene TRBJ2-2; 7 bases align to TRBD1. This CDR3 is built from 15 residues. The germline V gene encodes CDR1 MNHEY and CDR2 SVGAGI. The J segment lost 5 bases and the V segment lost 7 bases, leaving 10 bases of the junction unmatched. This CDR3 is CASTPRQGPTGELFF. CDR3 bases: TGTGCCAGCACCCCCCGACAGGGCCCTACCGGGGAGCTGTTTTTT.

The rearrangement uses TRBV30 and TRBJ1-1, with no clear D. Between the trimmed V and J ends, which lost 8 bases and 1 base, there was a span of 14 bases. This CDR3 is 13 amino acids long. Germline values: CDR1 GTSNPN, CDR2 SVGIG (reference sequence). The CDR3 bases are TGTGCCCAGATCCTTCAAGGGAACACTGAAGCTTTCTTT. Its translation is CAQILQGNTEAFF.

About this clone itself: This CDR3 is also generated by other DNA sequences in the sample. The J gene is TRBJ1-5, the V gene TRBV7-9; D is perhaps TRBD1 (5 bases). Germline values: CDR1 SEHNR, CDR2 FQNEAQ (reference sequence). CDR3 length: 14 residues. V lost 0 bases, J lost 4 bases, and 7 bases lay in between. CDR3 amino acids: CASSLATANQPQHF. CDR3 in DNA: TGTGCCAGCAGCTTAGCGACAGCAAATCAGCCCCAGCATTTT.

The rearrangement links TRBV7-8 to TRBJ1-1, with TRBD1 as a possible D gene (5 bases). The V end lost 5 bases, the J end lost 6 bases, and 16 bases lay between the germline ends. Per germline, CDR1 SGHVS and CDR2 FQNEAQ. The CDR3 covers 14 residues. The CDR3 coding sequence is TGTGCCAGCAGCCGTGGGGCGGTATGGCCTGAAGCTTTCTTT. Amino acid sequence: CASSRGAVWPEAFF.

As DNA, the CDR3 is TGTGCCAGCAGCCCAGGGACAGGGGGCACGGAGACCCAGTACTTC. Amino acid sequence: CASSPGTGGTETQYF. The chain recombines TRBV11-1 with TRBJ2-5; 12 positions agree with TRBD1. The CDR3 runs 15 residues. Trimming removed 5 bases from V and 5 bases from J; junction bases left unmatched: 6. CDR1 is SGHAT, CDR2 FQDESV, per germline (reference sequence).

The V and J genes are TRBV11-2 and TRBJ2-7; maybe TRBD1 (5 bases). CDR3 length: 14 residues. Deletions cut 4 bases from V and 7 bases from J, with 17 bases between. Germline CDR1 and CDR2: SGHAT and FQNNGV. CDR3 nucleotides: TGTGCCAGCAGCTCCCTCCACTACAGGAAGGAGCAGTACTTC. It translates to CASSSLHYRKEQYF.

The gene calls are TRBV29-1 and TRBJ2-5; 12 nucleotides line up with TRBD2. CDR1 and CDR2 from the germline V gene are SQVTM and ANQGSEA. Trimming took 6 bases from V and 2 from J; bases not matched to a gene: 4. The length of the CDR3 is 14 residues. CDR3 DNA: TGCAGCGTGGGACTAGCGGGCCGTCAAGAGACCCAGTACTTC. Amino acids: CSVGLAGRQETQYF. Drawing the rest from reference TRBV29-1 and TRBJ2-5, the complete variable domain is SAVISQKPSRDICQRGTSLTIQCQVDSQVTMMFWYRQQPGQSLTLIATANQGSEATYESGFVIDKFPISRPNLTFSTLTVSNMSPEDSSIYLCSVGLAGRQETQYFGPGTRLLVL.

J is TRBJ2-1 and V is TRBV14, with unresolved D. The CDR3 extends over 11 amino acids. Germline V lookup: CDR1 SGHDN, CDR2 FVKESK. The germline V and J ends were trimmed by 5 bases and 4 bases, with 3 bases remaining between them. This CDR3 reads CASSSYNEQFF. CDR3 DNA sequence: TGTGCCAGCAGCTCTTACAATGAGCAGTTCTTC. Full variable domain (remainder filled in from reference TRBV14 and TRBJ2-1): EAGVTQFPSHSVIEKGQTVTLRCDPISGHDNLYWYRRVMGKEIKFLLHFVKESKQDESGMPNNRFLAERTGGTYSTLKVQPAELEDSGVYFCASSSYNEQFFGPGTRLTVL.

The chain carries TRBV6-5 and TRBJ1-2; 8 bases align to TRBD1. In germline, CDR1 is MNHEY, CDR2 SVGAGI. Trimming at V came to 0 bases and at J to 4 bases, leaving 7 bases not matched to a gene. CDR3 length: 16 residues. CDR3 sequence: CASSYSTGVNLYGYTF. The CDR3 DNA reads TGTGCCAGCAGTTACTCGACAGGGGTGAACCTCTATGGCTACACCTTC.